Listed below are T cell receptor beta chains from one sample, sequenced in a study of PD-1 blockade in classical Hodgkin lymphoma. TCRdb keeps only in-frame clones here, not all; method: immunoSEQ multiplex PCR. The sample records 50,000 to 65,000 clones, about 91% being singletons. The sequences come from peripheral blood mononuclear cells (PBMCs), collected before the second cycle of nivolumab. The receptors derive from a human donor with classical Hodgkin lymphoma. Both conserved end residues are part of each CDR3. The D gene is left open where the match is weak. Some rows mark clone size as missing; the rest say once, few, many or name a class of expanded clone.

clone_size,j_call,d_call,v_call,cdr3_aa,cdr3_nt
NA,TRBJ2-7,NA,TRBV9,CASSVGWGQGSTYEQYF,TGTGCCAGCAGCGTAGGCTGGGGGCAGGGCTCGACCTACGAGCAGTACTTC
NA,TRBJ1-5,TRBD1,TRBV19,CASRRTGNQPQHF,TGTGCCAGTAGAAGGACAGGGAATCAGCCCCAGCATTTT
NA,TRBJ2-3,NA,TRBV6-4,CASSDSGGSTDTQYF,TGTGCCAGCAGTGACTCGGGGGGTAGCACAGATACGCAGTATTTT
NA,TRBJ1-3,NA,TRBV4-1,CASSQDRGGKGNTIYF,TGCGCCAGCAGCCAGGACCGAGGGGGGAAAGGAAACACCATATATTTT
NA,TRBJ1-1,NA,TRBV5-1,CASSSGGWSDTEAFF,TGCGCCAGCAGCTCCGGGGGGTGGTCAGACACTGAAGCTTTCTTT
NA,TRBJ2-1,TRBD2,TRBV19,CASSPGLAALSSYNEQFF,TGTGCCAGTTCACCGGGACTAGCGGCCCTAAGCTCCTACAATGAGCAGTTCTTC
NA,TRBJ2-4,NA,TRBV5-8,CASSLDLAKNIQYF,TGTGCCAGCAGCTTGGATTTAGCCAAAAACATTCAGTACTTC
few,TRBJ2-3,TRBD1,TRBV25-1,CASRAGDRASSTDTQYF,TGTGCCAGCAGGGCGGGCGACAGGGCCTCTAGCACAGATACGCAGTATTTT
NA,TRBJ2-3,NA,TRBV12-5,CASGLVRNVPWSGHHTDTQYF,TGTGCTAGTGGTTTGGTCAGGAACGTTCCCTGGTCAGGACACCACACAGATACGCAGTATTTT
NA,TRBJ1-1,NA,TRBV28,CASSFSVGMNTEAFF,TGTGCCAGCAGTTTCTCGGTGGGGATGAACACTGAAGCTTTCTTT
NA,TRBJ2-3,NA,TRBV9,CASSVGLDTQYF,TGTGCCAGCAGCGTAGGTCTAGATACGCAGTATTTT